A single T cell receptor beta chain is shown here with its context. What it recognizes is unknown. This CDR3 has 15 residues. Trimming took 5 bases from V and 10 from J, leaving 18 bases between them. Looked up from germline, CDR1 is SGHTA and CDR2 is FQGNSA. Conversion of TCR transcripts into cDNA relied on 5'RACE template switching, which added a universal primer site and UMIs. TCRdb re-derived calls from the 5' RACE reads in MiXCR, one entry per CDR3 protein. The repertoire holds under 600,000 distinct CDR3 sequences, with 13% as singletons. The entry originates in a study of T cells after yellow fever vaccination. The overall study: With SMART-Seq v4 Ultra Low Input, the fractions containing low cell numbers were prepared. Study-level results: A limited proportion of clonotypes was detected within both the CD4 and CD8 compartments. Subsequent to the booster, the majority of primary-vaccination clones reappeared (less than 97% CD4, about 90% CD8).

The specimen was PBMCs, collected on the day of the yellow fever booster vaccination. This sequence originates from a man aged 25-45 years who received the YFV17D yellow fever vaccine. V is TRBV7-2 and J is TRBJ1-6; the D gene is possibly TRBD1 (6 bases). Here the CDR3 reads CASSESTGPSSPLHF. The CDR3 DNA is TGTGCCAGCAGCGAATCGACAGGACCCTCATCACCCCTCCACTTT.